This TCR beta chain was sequenced during a study of blood T cell repertoires in COVID-19. Study context: The study drew acute and convalescent COVID-19 samples from the United States, Italy and Spain.

The germline V gene has CDR1 SGDLS and CDR2 YYNGEE. The CDR3 is 16 residues long. J lost 2 bases, V lost 0 bases, and 5 bases had no gene match. Original processing methods: It was from reference gene primer amplification that nucleated cell counts were estimated. Some clones are missing from TCRdb's copy, which holds only in-frame ones; the method was immunoSEQ multiplex PCR. The V and J calls and clone size come from that table; D and trimming were worked out from the DNA. The data show about 210,000 clones, with 80% to 90% seen just once and 7% to 9% held by the top ten. The chain has TRBV9 and TRBJ2-5; 9 positions match TRBD1. This sequence originates from a man aged 25-45 years in a cohort exposed to, infected with or recovered from COVID-19 (not recorded which). The sequenced material came from PBMCs or T cells enriched from blood (not recorded which). The CDR3 DNA reads TGTGCCAGCAGCGTAGGGGACAGGGAAGGTCAAGAGACCCAGTACTTC. Translated, it gives CASSVGDREGQETQYF.